Shown below are 7 T cell receptor beta chains from a single sample sequenced in a study of blood T cell repertoires in COVID-19. Sequencing was performed with immunoSEQ multiplex PCR; in TCRdb, only in-frame clones are kept and a portion is missing. In the table there are some 200,000 clones, 81% of which are singletons. Material: PBMCs or T cells enriched from blood (not recorded which). The receptors originated from a woman between 50 and 59 years old with acute COVID-19.

The V and J genes are TRBV2 and TRBJ1-5, with D maybe TRBD1 (6 bases). The germline V gene has CDR1 SNHLY and CDR2 FYNNEI. The CDR3 runs 13 residues. V was cut by 7 bases and J by 1 base, with 8 bases left in between. The CDR3 region is CASTGQSNQPQHF. CDR3 DNA sequence: TGTGCCAGCACTGGACAGAGCAATCAGCCCCAGCATTTT. The whole variable domain, remainder taken from reference TRBV2 and TRBJ1-5, is EPEVTQTPSHQVTQMGQEVILRCVPISNHLYFYWYRQILGQKVEFLVSFYNNEISEKSEIFDDQFSVERPDGSNFTLKIRSTKLEDSAMYFCASTGQSNQPQHFGDGTRLSIL.

The V and J genes are TRBV19 and TRBJ2-4; tentative D call: TRBD2 (6 bases). The CDR3 consists of 14 residues. Between the trimmed V and J ends, which lost 3 bases and 7 bases, there was a span of 13 bases. Germline V gene sequence: CDR1 LNHDA, CDR2 SQIVND (reference sequence). CDR3: CASSISGSNNIQYF. The DNA for the CDR3 is TGTGCCAGTAGTATCTCCGGGAGTAACAACATTCAGTACTTC.

This chain joins TRBV5-1 and TRBJ1-1; D is undetermined. V was trimmed by 0 bases and J by 7 bases, leaving 13 bases between them. Germline V gene data show CDR1 as SGHRS and CDR2 as YFSETQ. CDR3 size: 14 residues. The CDR3 bases are TGCGCCAGCAGCTTGGAGCTTCTGAGGAGTGAAGCTTTCTTT. Protein sequence: CASSLELLRSEAFF.

This chain joins TRBV9 and TRBJ2-1; 9 positions match TRBD2. CDR1 and CDR2 (germline): SGDLS, YYNGEE. V shed 6 bases and J 0 bases; nucleotides not matched to a gene: 4. The CDR3 is 15 amino acids. In nucleotides, the CDR3 is TGTGCCAGCACCTTTAGCGGGAGCTCCTACAATGAGCAGTTCTTC. It codes for CASTFSGSSYNEQFF.

This clone was detected once. The chain joins TRBV7-2 to TRBJ1-2; 8 bases are shared with TRBD1. The germline CDR1 and CDR2 sequences are SGHTA and FQGNSA. The CDR3 runs 17 residues. The V segment lost 1 base and the J segment 4 bases; nucleotides outside the gene matches: 11. This chain's CDR3 is CASSLVPTGQGPYGYTF. As DNA, the CDR3 is TGTGCCAGCAGCTTAGTCCCAACCGGACAGGGTCCCTATGGCTACACCTTC.

V gene TRBV5-6 combines with J gene TRBJ1-2; D ambiguous. V lost 6 bases, J lost 7 bases, and 25 bases lay in between. Germline assignment: CDR1 SGHDT and CDR2 YYEEEE. This CDR3 contains 16 residues. In DNA form, the CDR3 reads TGTGCCAGCACCCGAGTGGACTCTCCTTACGGGTCTGGCTACACCTTC. Encoded protein: CASTRVDSPYGSGYTF.

This CDR3 is CASSYSGQGSPLHF. In DNA form, the CDR3 reads TGTGCCAGCAGTTACTCAGGGCAGGGTTCACCCCTCCACTTT. This chain connects TRBV6-5 to TRBJ1-6, with D tentatively TRBD1 (5 bases). Germline V lookup: CDR1 MNHEY, CDR2 SVGAGI. Trimming took 0 bases from V and 9 from J, leaving 9 bases between them. The length of the CDR3 is 14 residues.